This passage covers 7 T cell receptor beta chains from one sample sequenced in a study of T cell repertoires in cytomegalovirus infection. These receptors' antigens are unknown. Using its own MiXCR run on the reads, TCRdb lists one record per CDR3 protein. The sample comprises about 900,000 distinct CDR3 sequences, roughly 30% of which are singletons, and more than 13% rests with the top ten. Here the sequenced sample was cultured CD8+ T cells from PBMCs, taken from culture after CMV antigen stimulation. The receptors originated from a human donor in good health (CMV status not recorded). Some clones in this sample may be carry-over from other donors' samples.

This clonotype was seen many times. The chain has TRBV7-3 and TRBJ2-1, with TRBD2 matching 7 bases. V shed 6 bases, J shed 9 bases, and the junction held 5 bases outside the gene matches. The CDR3 is made up of 12 amino acids. Germline V CDR1 and CDR2: SGHTA, FQGTGA. The CDR3 protein is CASSYWGGEQFF. CDR3 bases: TGTGCCAGCAGTTATTGGGGGGGTGAGCAGTTCTTC. Full variable domain (rest looked up from reference TRBV7-3 and TRBJ2-1): GAGVSQTPSNKVTEKGKYVELRCDPISGHTALYWYRQSLGQGPEFLIYFQGTGAADDSGLPNDRFFAVRPEGSVSTLKIQRTERGDSAVYLCASSYWGGEQFFGPGTRLTVL.

Only a few counts were recorded for this clonotype. This chain uses TRBV15 with TRBJ1-2, with TRBD1 matching over 11 bases. Looked up from germline, CDR1 is LNHNV and CDR2 is YYDKDF (reference sequence). The CDR3 loop spans 15 amino acids. V was pared by 5 bases and J by 7 bases, with 9 bases of the junction left unmatched. CDR3 amino acids: CATSHTGQGARGYTF. The CDR3 DNA is TGTGCCACCAGCCACACAGGACAGGGGGCGCGTGGCTACACCTTC.

This clonotype was seen ten or more times. The genes are TRBV7-2 and TRBJ2-5; D is possibly TRBD2 (6 bases). CDR3 length equals 15 residues. From germline, CDR1 is SGHTA and CDR2 FQGNSA. V lost 3 bases to trimming and J lost 1 base, with 12 bases between them. In DNA, the CDR3 is TGTGCCAGCAGCTTCGACGGGGGTCTCCAAGAGACCCAGTACTTC. Translated: CASSFDGGLQETQYF.

Of note for this clonotype: Just one base apart from a much larger clone, this may be a read error. CDR3 in amino acids: CVSSGPGTGEKLFF. CDR3 in DNA: TGTGTCAGCAGTGGTCCCGGGACGGGAGAAAAACTGTTTTTT. This chain links TRBV12-3 or TRBV12-4 with TRBJ1-4; tentative D call: TRBD1 (5 bases). This CDR3 contains 14 residues.

This clonotype has a handful of counts. The chain joins TRBV27 to TRBJ1-2; the D is unclear. The CDR3 has 15 residues. V shed 5 bases and J shed 0 bases, with 13 bases lying between them. Germline lookup yields CDR1 MNHEY and CDR2 SMNVEV (reference sequence). The CDR3 coding sequence is TGTGCCAGCAGTCAAGACCGAAACCCTAACTATGGCTACACCTTC. This encodes CASSQDRNPNYGYTF.

This chain connects TRBV6-5 to TRBJ2-2; D call uncertain. The V gene lost 0 bases and the J gene lost 9 bases, with 8 bases spanning the gap. The germline gives CDR1 MNHEY, CDR2 SVGAGI. The CDR3 is 13 residues long. Written as DNA, the CDR3 is TGTGCCAGCAGTTACTCGGCCAGCAGGGAGCTGTTTTTT. Its translation is CASSYSASRELFF.

The J gene is TRBJ2-1, the V gene TRBV6-6, with 9 bases fitting TRBD2. The CDR3 spans 14 residues. The germline gives CDR1 MNHNY, CDR2 SVGAGI (reference sequence). Trimming at V came to 7 bases and at J to 14 bases, leaving 15 bases not matched to a gene. CDR3 DNA sequence: TGTGCCAGCACCCCAGGGACTAGCTCTCCCTGGGAGTTCTTC. Residues: CASTPGTSSPWEFF.